This record concerns one T cell receptor (beta chain) sequence. CDR1 and CDR2 from the germline V gene are SGHTA and FQGNSA. The CDR3 runs to 14 residues. The V end was cut by 5 bases, the J end by 11 bases, with 16 bases between. This record belongs to a study of T-cell memory formation after mild COVID-19. TCRdb re-derived calls from the 5' RACE reads in MiXCR, one entry per CDR3 protein. The sample contains roughly 340,000 distinct CDR3 sequences, 20% of which appear only once. The rearrangement links TRBV7-2 to TRBJ1-6, with D possibly being TRBD1 (6 bases). Sequencing was performed on PBMCs or a T cell subset sorted from them (not recorded which). The receptor comes from a man between 18 and 35 years old who had mild COVID-19 (a few samples of this study predate the infection). Cell type and time point are not known. The CDR3 is CASSPDRTFAPLHF. The CDR3 bases are TGTGCCAGCAGCCCCGACAGGACTTTTGCACCCCTCCACTTT. The full variable domain, its missing parts supplied by reference TRBV7-2 and TRBJ1-6, is GAGVSQSPSNKVTEKGKDVELRCDPISGHTALYWYRQSLGQGLEFLIYFQGNSAPDKSGLPSDRFSAERTGGSVSTLTIQRTQQEDSAVYLCASSPDRTFAPLHFGNGTRLTVT.